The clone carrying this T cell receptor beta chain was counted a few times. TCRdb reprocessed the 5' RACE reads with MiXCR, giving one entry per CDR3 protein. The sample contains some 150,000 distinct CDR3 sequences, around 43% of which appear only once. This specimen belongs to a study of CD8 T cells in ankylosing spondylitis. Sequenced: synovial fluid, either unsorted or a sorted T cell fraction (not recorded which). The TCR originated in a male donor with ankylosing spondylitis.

Here the CDR3 reads CASSQDSGVGQPQHF. The DNA for the CDR3 is TGCGCCAGCAGCCAAGATTCGGGGGTTGGACAGCCCCAGCATTTT. The rearrangement links TRBV4-3 to TRBJ1-5; a weak D match, TRBD1 (5 bases). Germline values: CDR1 LGHNA, CDR2 YSLEER. The ends were cut back, 0 bases at V and 7 bases at J, with 13 bases in the middle. The CDR3 has 15 amino acids.